This T cell receptor (beta chain) was recorded in a study of blood T cell repertoires in COVID-19. Per germline, CDR1 MDHEN and CDR2 SYDVKM. V lost 1 base and J 7 bases, leaving 31 bases between the germline ends. This CDR3 has 20 amino acids. The assay was immunoSEQ multiplex PCR, and TCRdb's table has in-frame clones only and misses some. In the table there are under 200,000 clones, around four fifths of which are singletons. The gene calls are TRBV28 and TRBJ1-2; D is unclear. Sequenced input: peripheral blood. The receptor was derived from a woman of 80 years or more with COVID-19, enrolled during active disease. CDR3 loop: CASSLSSAYSTRRNVGGYTF. The CDR3 DNA is TGTGCCAGCAGTTTATCCTCCGCATACTCGACTCGGCGGAATGTTGGTGGCTACACCTTC.